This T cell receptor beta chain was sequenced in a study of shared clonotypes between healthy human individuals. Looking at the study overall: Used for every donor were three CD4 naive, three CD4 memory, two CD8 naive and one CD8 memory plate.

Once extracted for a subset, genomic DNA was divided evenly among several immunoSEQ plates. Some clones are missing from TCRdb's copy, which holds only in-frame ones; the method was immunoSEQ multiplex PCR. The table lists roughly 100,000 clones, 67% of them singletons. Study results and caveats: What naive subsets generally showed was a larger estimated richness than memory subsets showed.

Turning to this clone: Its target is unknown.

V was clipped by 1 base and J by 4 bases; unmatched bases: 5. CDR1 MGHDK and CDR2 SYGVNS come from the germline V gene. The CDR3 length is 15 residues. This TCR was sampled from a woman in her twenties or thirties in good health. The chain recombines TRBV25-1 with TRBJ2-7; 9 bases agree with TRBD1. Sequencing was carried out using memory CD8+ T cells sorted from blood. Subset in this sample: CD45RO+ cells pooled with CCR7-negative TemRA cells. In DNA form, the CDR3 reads TGTGCCAGCAGTGAATCCGGACAGGGGAAATACGAGCAGTACTTC. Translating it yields CASSESGQGKYEQYF.